The rows below give T cell receptor beta chains drawn from one sample of a study of early T cells in non-severe SARS-CoV-2 infection. TCRdb re-called the 5' RACE reads with MiXCR, one entry per CDR3 protein. The sample includes about 70,000 distinct CDR3 sequences, roughly 15% of them seen just once. Sequencing used whole blood, obtained at baseline. The receptors were sampled from an adult who was a healthcare worker with PCR-confirmed SARS-CoV-2 infection or an uninfected control (not recorded which). The CDR3 runs from the conserved cysteine through the conserved F or W. A D gene is named only where the DNA matches it firmly. Size is stated for part of the rows, as once, few or many counts, or as a class when the clone is expanded.

>few|TRBV2|TRBD2|TRBJ2-3
CASSTGTSGRALAQYF
TGTGCCAGCAGCACCGGGACTAGCGGGAGGGCCTTGGCGCAGTATTTT
>few|TRBV29-1|-|TRBJ1-1
CSVVVGPVNTEAFF
TGCAGCGTTGTCGTTGGACCGGTGAACACTGAAGCTTTCTTT
>few|TRBV6-1|TRBD2|TRBJ2-3
CASSGLALERADTQYF
TGTGCCAGCAGCGGACTAGCATTAGAACGAGCAGATACGCAGTATTTT
>-|TRBV7-9|-|TRBJ2-1
CASSPRVSLFF
TGTGCCAGCAGCCCCAGGGTCAGCCTATTCTTC
>-|TRBV2|-|TRBJ2-3
CASIFGDLTDTQYF
TGTGCCAGCATATTCGGGGATCTCACAGATACGCAGTATTTT
>many|TRBV19|-|TRBJ1-2
CASSLPPGAENYGYTF
TGTGCCAGTAGTTTGCCTCCGGGGGCGGAAAACTATGGCTACACCTTC
>few|TRBV7-8|-|TRBJ2-5
CASSLPPGGQETQYF
TGTGCCAGCAGCTTACCCCCCGGGGGCCAAGAGACCCAGTACTTC
>few|TRBV7-3|TRBD2|TRBJ2-5
CASRLARLETQYF
TGTGCCAGCAGACTAGCGAGATTAGAGACCCAGTACTTC
>few|TRBV20-1|-|TRBJ1-4
CSAQDGVLLANEKLFF
TGCAGTGCGCAGGACGGTGTACTATTGGCTAATGAAAAACTGTTTTTT
>few|TRBV10-3|TRBD1|TRBJ2-7
CAISPDRAYEQYF
TGTGCCATCAGTCCCGACAGGGCCTACGAGCAGTACTTC
>few|TRBV7-9|-|TRBJ1-6
CASSLNGDNSPLHF
TGTGCCAGCAGCTTAAATGGGGATAATTCACCCCTCCACTTT
>-|TRBV5-4|-|TRBJ2-2
CASSLGGTGELFF
TGTGCCAGCAGCTTGGGCGGCACCGGGGAGCTGTTTTTT
>-|TRBV18|-|TRBJ2-5
CASSPDRQTQYF
TGTGCCAGCTCCCCGGACAGACAGACCCAGTACTTC
>-|TRBV14|-|TRBJ2-7
CASSLLTHEQYF
TGTGCCAGCAGCCTATTGACCCACGAGCAGTACTTC
>few|TRBV12-3/TRBV12-4|TRBD2|TRBJ2-7
CASSIRGVAGEHEQYF
TGTGCCAGCAGTATCCGTGGGGTAGCGGGAGAGCACGAGCAGTACTTC
>-|TRBV3-1|TRBD1|TRBJ1-1
CASSPRTGEGTEAFF
TGTGCCAGCAGCCCCAGAACAGGGGAGGGCACTGAAGCTTTCTTT
>-|TRBV14|-|TRBJ2-3
CASSQEGQARTDTQYF
TGTGCCAGCAGCCAAGAGGGGCAGGCTCGGACAGATACGCAGTATTTT
>-|TRBV4-2|-|TRBJ1-1
CASSQAGNTEAFF
TGTGCCAGCAGCCAAGCGGGGAACACTGAAGCTTTCTTT
>many|TRBV7-6|-|TRBJ2-3
CASSLAGPDTQYF
TGTGCCAGCAGCTTAGCGGGCCCAGATACGCAGTATTTT
>few|TRBV10-3|TRBD2|TRBJ2-4
CAISESLSSGSKNIQYF
TGTGCCATCAGTGAGTCGTTATCTAGCGGGAGCAAAAACATTCAGTACTTC
>few|TRBV2|-|TRBJ2-2
CASLSPSTGELFF
TGTGCCAGTCTGTCCCCCAGCACCGGGGAGCTGTTTTTT
>many|TRBV12-3/TRBV12-4|TRBD1|TRBJ1-5
CASTPGQGNQPQHF
TGTGCCAGCACCCCTGGACAGGGCAATCAGCCCCAGCATTTT
>few|TRBV27|TRBD1|TRBJ2-2
CASSLGTEHTGELFF
TGTGCCAGCAGTTTAGGGACAGAGCACACCGGGGAGCTGTTTTTT
>-|TRBV5-4|-|TRBJ2-7
CASSLGTNTYEQYF
TGTGCCAGCAGCTTGGGGACAAATACCTACGAGCAGTACTTC
>-|TRBV20-1|TRBD1|TRBJ2-5
CSARDLDREKGTQYF
TGCAGTGCTAGAGACCTGGACAGGGAAAAAGGGACCCAGTACTTC
>few|TRBV6-4|-|TRBJ2-1
CASSEQASYNEQFF
TGTGCCAGCAGTGAACAGGCCTCCTACAATGAGCAGTTCTTC
>-|TRBV7-6|-|TRBJ2-3
CASSRRLPDTQYF
TGTGCCAGCAGCCGCCGGTTGCCAGATACGCAGTATTTT
>few|TRBV7-9|-|TRBJ2-1
CASSLKLPDNERFF
TGTGCCAGCAGCTTAAAACTCCCCGACAATGAGCGTTTCTTC
>few|TRBV9|-|TRBJ1-3
CASSSLLGQGSSGNTIYF
TGTGCCAGCAGCTCCCTATTGGGGCAGGGGAGCTCTGGAAACACCATATATTTT
>-|TRBV29-1|TRBD2|TRBJ2-2
CSVRGRTNTGELFF
TGCAGCGTTCGCGGGAGGACGAACACCGGGGAGCTGTTTTTT
>few|TRBV6-2/TRBV6-3|-|TRBJ1-2
CASSPKDYGYTF
TGTGCCAGCAGCCCCAAGGACTATGGCTACACCTTC
>few|TRBV28|TRBD2|TRBJ2-1
CASSLTLAGGYEQFF
TGTGCCAGCAGTTTAACTCTAGCGGGAGGGTATGAGCAGTTCTTC
>many|TRBV4-1|-|TRBJ1-2
CASSQDLRRGSGYTF
TGCGCCAGCAGCCAAGATCTCCGGCGGGGATCTGGCTACACCTTC
>-|TRBV3-1|-|TRBJ2-1
CASSRRVVGESYNEQFF
TGTGCCAGCAGCCGACGAGTCGTCGGGGAATCCTACAATGAGCAGTTCTTC
>-|TRBV5-1|TRBD2|TRBJ2-5
CASSLRVAGLMTQYF
TGCGCCAGCAGCTTGAGAGTAGCGGGATTGATGACCCAGTACTTC
>-|TRBV3-1|TRBD2|TRBJ2-1
CASSLSGDDNEQFF
TGTGCCAGCAGCCTTAGCGGGGACGACAATGAGCAGTTCTTC
>few|TRBV6-1|-|TRBJ2-7
CASSDAPAARSSEQYF
TGTGCCAGCAGTGACGCCCCCGCGGCCAGGTCCTCCGAGCAGTACTTC
>-|TRBV20-1|-|TRBJ1-2
CSAPQGYTF
TGCAGTGCGCCCCAGGGCTACACCTTC
>many|TRBV18|-|TRBJ2-5
CASSLSDRRTETQYF
TGTGCCAGCTCACTATCTGACAGGAGAACGGAGACCCAGTACTTC
>few|TRBV2|-|TRBJ2-1
CASSERGPSYNEQFF
TGTGCCAGCAGTGAACGGGGGCCTTCCTACAATGAGCAGTTCTTC
>few|TRBV20-1|TRBD2|TRBJ2-3
CSAPTPPTGTSAYSVTDTQYF
TGCAGTGCTCCTACACCCCCTACCGGGACTAGCGCCTATTCCGTCACAGATACGCAGTATTTT
>-|TRBV29-1|TRBD2|TRBJ2-3
CRAGGDTRYF
TGCAGAGCGGGGGGGGATACGCGGTATTTT
>many|TRBV7-3|-|TRBJ2-1
CASSRSGSAYNEQFF
TGTGCCAGCAGCAGGTCCGGGTCGGCGTACAATGAGCAGTTCTTC
>-|TRBV7-9|-|TRBJ2-1
CASSPPREDEQFF
TGTGCCAGCAGCCCACCGAGGGAAGATGAGCAGTTCTTC
>-|TRBV18|-|TRBJ2-3
CASSTSGTSTDTQYF
TGTGCCAGCTCCACGAGCGGAACTAGCACAGATACGCAGTATTTT
>few|TRBV5-4|TRBD1|TRBJ1-2
CASSFDRGPSYTF
TGTGCCAGCAGCTTCGACAGGGGCCCGAGCTACACCTTC
>-|TRBV5-1|-|TRBJ2-7
CASSLLQPPYEQYF
TGCGCCAGCAGCTTGCTCCAGCCCCCCTACGAGCAGTACTTC
>many|TRBV19|TRBD2|TRBJ2-1
CASSIGGRAGNEQFF
TGTGCCAGTAGTATTGGCGGGAGGGCCGGGAATGAGCAGTTCTTC
>few|TRBV7-2|TRBD1|TRBJ1-5
CASSPRQGRQPQHF
TGTGCCAGCAGCCCCCGACAGGGTCGGCAGCCCCAGCATTTT
>-|TRBV6-1|-|TRBJ2-5
CASSDWQQETQYF
TGTGCCAGCAGTGACTGGCAGCAAGAGACCCAGTACTTC
>-|TRBV5-1|-|TRBJ1-2
CASSLSQGDYGYTF
TGCGCCAGCAGCTTGAGCCAGGGAGACTATGGCTACACCTTC
>many|TRBV27|-|TRBJ1-2
CASSRLDTNYGYTF
TGTGCCAGCTCCAGGCTGGACACTAACTATGGCTACACCTTC
>many|TRBV28|TRBD2|TRBJ2-1
CASSLTSGINNEQFF
TGTGCCAGCAGTTTGACTAGCGGGATTAACAATGAGCAGTTCTTC